The rows below give T cell receptor beta chains drawn from one sample of a study of T-cell reconstitution after alpha-beta-depleted transplantation in children. TCRdb re-derived calls from the PCR reads in MiXCR, one entry per CDR3 protein. The repertoire holds just over 350,000 distinct CDR3 sequences, with about an eighth as singletons. The sample here was PBMCs, taken from the stem cell graft. Receptors originate from a human donor who donated a stem cell graft to a child with Fanconi anemia. The CDR3 runs from the conserved cysteine through the conserved F or W. The order of the fields is V gene, clone size, D gene, J gene, CDR3 protein, CDR3 DNA. The D gene is left open where the match is weak. A row's size may be missing; if present it is once, few, many or a size class.

TRBV5-1	NA	NA	TRBJ2-3	CASSLIPGSDTQYF	TGCGCCAGCAGCTTGATACCTGGATCAGATACGCAGTATTTT
TRBV20-1	NA	TRBD2	TRBJ2-5	CSARPGGGWETQYF	TGCAGTGCTAGACCTGGGGGGGGTTGGGAGACCCAGTACTTC
TRBV6-2/TRBV6-3	few	NA	TRBJ2-1	CASSYSSYRDEQFF	TGTGCCAGCAGTTACTCCTCTTACAGGGATGAGCAGTTCTTC
TRBV5-1	NA	NA	TRBJ2-7	CASSRRTDYEQYF	TGCGCCAGCAGCAGAAGGACAGACTACGAGCAGTACTTC
TRBV6-5	many	NA	TRBJ2-1	CASSYPTEGETYNEQFF	TGTGCCAGCAGTTACCCCACCGAGGGTGAGACCTACAATGAGCAGTTCTTC
TRBV2	NA	NA	TRBJ2-6	CASSEEEEGDGANVLTF	TGTGCCAGCAGTGAAGAGGAAGAGGGGGACGGGGCCAACGTCCTGACTTTC
TRBV7-9	few	TRBD1	TRBJ1-6	CASSLGTGGPGGSPLHF	TGTGCCAGCAGCTTAGGGACAGGGGGACCGGGGGGTTCACCCCTCCACTTT
TRBV4-3	NA	NA	TRBJ2-1	CASSQETASSYNEQFF	TGCGCCAGCAGCCAAGAGACGGCCAGCTCCTACAATGAGCAGTTCTTC
TRBV29-1	many	TRBD1	TRBJ2-5	CSVARTGGAETQYF	TGCAGCGTTGCTAGGACAGGGGGCGCGGAGACCCAGTACTTC
TRBV5-4	many	TRBD2	TRBJ2-2	CASSQFSGGNTGELFF	TGTGCCAGCAGCCAATTCAGCGGGGGGAACACCGGGGAGCTGTTTTTT
TRBV10-3	few	TRBD1	TRBJ2-3	CAISPGQGVRLTGTDTQYF	TGTGCCATCAGCCCGGGACAGGGGGTTCGCTTAACTGGCACAGATACGCAGTATTTT
TRBV7-2	NA	NA	TRBJ1-1	CASSLSQLDQAFF	TGTGCCAGCAGCTTATCTCAGTTAGACCAAGCTTTCTTT
TRBV6-2/TRBV6-3	few	NA	TRBJ1-1	CASSYISQNTEAFF	TGTGCCAGCAGTTACATCTCCCAGAACACTGAAGCTTTCTTT
TRBV4-1	NA	NA	TRBJ1-2	CASSQLQAALGYTF	TGCGCCAGCAGCCAGCTACAGGCCGCACTCGGCTACACCTTC
TRBV20-1	few	NA	TRBJ1-1	CSGLGLGTEAFF	TGCAGTGGGCTGGGGCTCGGGACGGAAGCTTTCTTT
TRBV5-1	few	NA	TRBJ1-3	CASSFGTDGLSGNTIYF	TGCGCCAGCAGCTTTGGGACTGACGGACTTTCTGGAAACACCATATATTTT
TRBV5-5	few	NA	TRBJ2-5	CASSWGRAGETQYF	TGTGCCAGCAGCTGGGGACGGGCGGGGGAGACCCAGTACTTC
TRBV7-2	many	NA	TRBJ2-1	CASSLSAREKFF	TGTGCCAGCAGCCTTAGCGCAAGGGAGAAGTTCTTC
TRBV20-1	NA	TRBD1	TRBJ1-5	CSAGTGGQPQHF	TGCAGTGCTGGGACAGGGGGGCAGCCCCAGCATTTT
TRBV6-5	NA	NA	TRBJ2-1	CASSYSVQSSYNEQFF	TGTGCCAGCAGTTACTCTGTCCAGAGCTCCTACAATGAGCAGTTCTTC
TRBV5-8	few	NA	TRBJ2-3	CASSLTDWDTQYF	TGTGCCAGCAGCTTGACAGACTGGGATACGCAGTATTTT
TRBV7-2	few	NA	TRBJ2-3	CASSLVPQGGDTQYF	TGTGCCAGCAGCTTAGTCCCCCAGGGGGGAGATACGCAGTATTTT
TRBV2	few	NA	TRBJ2-2	CASSGENTGELFF	TGTGCCAGCAGTGGTGAAAACACCGGGGAGCTGTTTTTT
TRBV5-6	NA	TRBD1	TRBJ1-1	CASDGGTGNTEAFF	TGTGCCAGCGACGGCGGGACAGGGAACACTGAAGCTTTCTTT
TRBV7-9	few	NA	TRBJ1-4	CASSAWGGAGEKLFF	TGTGCCAGCAGCGCTTGGGGCGGAGCCGGGGAAAAACTGTTTTTT
TRBV6-2/TRBV6-3	few	TRBD1	TRBJ1-1	CASSWGQPEAFF	TGTGCCAGCAGTTGGGGACAGCCTGAAGCTTTCTTT
TRBV29-1	NA	TRBD1	TRBJ2-1	CSVGHRGEGEQFF	TGCAGCGTTGGACACAGGGGTGAAGGTGAGCAGTTCTTC
TRBV24-1	few	NA	TRBJ2-5	CATRETGSGQETQYF	TGTGCCACCAGGGAGACTGGTTCGGGCCAAGAGACCCAGTACTTC
TRBV12-3/TRBV12-4	many	TRBD2	TRBJ2-5	CASRSTLGLAQETQYF	TGTGCCAGCAGATCGACGCTGGGACTAGCCCAAGAGACCCAGTACTTC
TRBV11-1	NA	NA	TRBJ2-3	CASSLGGGRLGRTDTQYF	TGTGCCAGCAGCTTAGGTGGGGGACGGCTGGGCCGCACAGATACGCAGTATTTT
TRBV30	NA	NA	TRBJ2-7	CAWSVVDRSEQYF	TGTGCCTGGAGTGTTGTTGATAGGAGCGAGCAGTACTTC
TRBV15	NA	TRBD1	TRBJ1-4	CATSRKTGPATNEKLFF	TGTGCCACCAGCAGAAAGACAGGGCCCGCAACTAATGAAAAACTGTTTTTT
TRBV6-5	many	NA	TRBJ1-2	CASSLGGPDYGYTF	TGTGCCAGCAGTTTGGGGGGGCCGGACTATGGCTACACCTTC
TRBV20-1	few	NA	TRBJ1-1	CSALLDSNTEAFF	TGCAGTGCCCTTTTAGACAGCAACACTGAAGCTTTCTTT
TRBV4-3	NA	TRBD1	TRBJ1-6	CASSPQTGEGNNSPLHF	TGCGCCAGCAGCCCTCAGACAGGGGAGGGTAATAATTCACCCCTCCACTTT
TRBV7-9	few	TRBD1	TRBJ2-4	CASSLATGGNIQYF	TGTGCCAGCAGCTTAGCGACAGGGGGAAACATTCAGTACTTC
TRBV30	NA	NA	TRBJ1-2	CAWSPTAYGYTF	TGTGCCTGGAGTCCTACAGCATATGGCTACACCTTC
TRBV12-3/TRBV12-4	many	TRBD2	TRBJ2-7	CASRETSGGYEQYF	TGTGCCAGCAGGGAAACTAGCGGGGGCTACGAGCAGTACTTC
TRBV10-3	NA	NA	TRBJ2-1	CAIGGDSLNEQFF	TGTGCCATCGGGGGGGACAGCCTCAATGAGCAGTTCTTC
TRBV30	few	NA	TRBJ1-3	CAWSVGTLGNTIYF	TGTGCCTGGAGTGTGGGGACACTTGGAAACACCATATATTTT
TRBV20-1	few	NA	TRBJ1-5	CSARKKRQMGPQHF	TGCAGTGCTAGAAAAAAACGGCAGATGGGGCCCCAGCATTTT
TRBV3-1	NA	TRBD1	TRBJ2-2	CASSLGQATGELFF	TGTGCCAGCAGCCTCGGACAGGCGACCGGGGAGCTGTTTTTT
TRBV4-2	few	TRBD1	TRBJ2-7	CASSQAGDSSYEQYF	TGTGCCAGCAGCCAGGCAGGGGACAGCTCCTACGAGCAGTACTTC